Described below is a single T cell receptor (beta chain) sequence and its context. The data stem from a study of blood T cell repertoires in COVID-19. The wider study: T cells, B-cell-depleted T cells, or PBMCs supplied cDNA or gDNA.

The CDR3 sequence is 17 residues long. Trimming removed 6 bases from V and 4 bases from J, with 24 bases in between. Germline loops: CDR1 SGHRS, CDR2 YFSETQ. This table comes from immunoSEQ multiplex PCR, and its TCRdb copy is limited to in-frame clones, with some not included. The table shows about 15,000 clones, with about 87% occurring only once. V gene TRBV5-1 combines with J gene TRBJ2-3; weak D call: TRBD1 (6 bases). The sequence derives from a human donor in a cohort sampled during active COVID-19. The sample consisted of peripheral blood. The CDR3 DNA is TGCGCCAGCAACGACCCCGGGACAAGAGGGATCCCAGATACGCAGTATTTT. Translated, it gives CASNDPGTRGIPDTQYF.